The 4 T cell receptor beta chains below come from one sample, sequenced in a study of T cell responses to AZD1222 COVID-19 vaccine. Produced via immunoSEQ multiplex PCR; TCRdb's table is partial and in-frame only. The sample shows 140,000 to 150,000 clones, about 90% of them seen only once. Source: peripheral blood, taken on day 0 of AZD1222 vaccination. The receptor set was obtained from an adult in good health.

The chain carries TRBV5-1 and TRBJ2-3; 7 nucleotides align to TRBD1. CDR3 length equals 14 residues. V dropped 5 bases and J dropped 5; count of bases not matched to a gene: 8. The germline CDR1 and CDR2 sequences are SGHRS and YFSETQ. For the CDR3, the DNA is TGCGCCAGCAGGATTCGACAGGGAAAAGATACGCAGTATTTT. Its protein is CASRIRQGKDTQYF. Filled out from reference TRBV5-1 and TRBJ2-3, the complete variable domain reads KAGVTQTPRYLIKTRGQQVTLSCSPISGHRSVSWYQQTPGQGLQFLFEYFSETQRNKGNFPGRFSGRQFSNSRSEMNVSTLELGDSALYLCASRIRQGKDTQYFGPGTRLTVL.

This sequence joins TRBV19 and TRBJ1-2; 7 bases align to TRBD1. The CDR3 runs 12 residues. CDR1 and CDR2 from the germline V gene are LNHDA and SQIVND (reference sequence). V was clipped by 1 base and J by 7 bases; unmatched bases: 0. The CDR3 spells CASSIGQGGYTF. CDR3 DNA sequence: TGTGCCAGTAGTATAGGACAGGGTGGCTACACCTTC.

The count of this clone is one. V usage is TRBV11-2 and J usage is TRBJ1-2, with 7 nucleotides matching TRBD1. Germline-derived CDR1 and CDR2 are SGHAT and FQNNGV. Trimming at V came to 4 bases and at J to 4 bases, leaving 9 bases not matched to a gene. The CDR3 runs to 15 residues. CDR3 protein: CASSSLKTGVYGYTF. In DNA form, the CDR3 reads TGTGCCAGCAGCTCTCTCAAAACAGGGGTCTATGGCTACACCTTC.

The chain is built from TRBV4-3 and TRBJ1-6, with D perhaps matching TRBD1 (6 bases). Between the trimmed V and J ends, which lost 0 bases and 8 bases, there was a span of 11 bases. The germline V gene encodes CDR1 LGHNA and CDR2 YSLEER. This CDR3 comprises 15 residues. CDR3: CASSQDAAGDSPLHF. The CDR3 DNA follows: TGCGCCAGCAGCCAAGATGCGGCAGGGGATTCACCCCTCCACTTT.